Listed here are 19 T cell receptor beta chains from one sample, sequenced in a study of CD8 T cells in Susac syndrome. RNA totalling roughly 0.45 to 1 ug underwent reverse transcription with random hexamers. MiXCR, run by TCRdb on the immunoSEQ multiplex PCR reads, gives a single entry per CDR3 protein. The sample records about 120,000 distinct CDR3 sequences, 92% being singletons. Sequencing used CD4+ T cells from PBMCs. The receptors shown here come from a human donor in good health.

This chain links TRBV5-1 with TRBJ1-2, with D maybe TRBD1 (5 bases). The germline V and J ends were trimmed by 1 base and 4 bases, with 8 bases remaining between them. CDR3 length: 13 residues. CDR1 is SGHRS, CDR2 YFSETQ, per germline. The CDR3 DNA follows: TGCGCCAGCAGCTTGTCCCAGGGCTATGGCTACACCTTC. Protein: CASSLSQGYGYTF.

The chain has TRBV7-8 and TRBJ1-1, with D maybe TRBD1 (5 bases). Trimming pared 2 bases from V and 2 bases from J, leaving 15 bases between. Germline CDR1 reads SGHVS; CDR2 reads FQNEAQ. The CDR3 contains 16 residues. CDR3 DNA sequence: TGTGCCAGCAGCTTAAATCCGATGACAGTTAACACTGAAGCTTTCTTT. It codes for CASSLNPMTVNTEAFF.

The V and J genes are TRBV12-3 or TRBV12-4 and TRBJ1-1; D gene unclear. V lost 4 bases to trimming and J lost 4 bases, with 19 bases between them. The CDR3 spans 16 residues. The CDR3 region has the DNA TGTGCCAGCAGTTCCCTCAATCTCGGGAAAGGCACTGAAGCTTTCTTT. Its protein product is CASSSLNLGKGTEAFF.

The chain links TRBV20-1 to TRBJ2-3, with 9 bases identical to TRBD2. Trimming removed 4 bases from V and 3 bases from J; junction bases left unmatched: 11. The germline V gene encodes CDR1 DFQATT and CDR2 SNEGSKA (reference sequence). The CDR3 consists of 16 residues. The CDR3 reads CSATPVSGSRTDTQYF. Written as DNA, the CDR3 is TGCAGTGCTACGCCAGTTAGCGGGAGTAGAACAGATACGCAGTATTTT.

The chain combines TRBV4-2 with TRBJ2-2; TRBD1 is a possible D gene (6 bases). The germline V gene has CDR1 LGHNA and CDR2 YNFKEQ. The CDR3 is 15 residues long. V was shortened by 5 bases and J by 3 bases, with 13 bases between the two germline ends. The CDR3 here is CASSYLGAYTGELFF. CDR3 DNA sequence: TGTGCCAGCAGCTATTTGGGGGCATACACCGGGGAGCTGTTTTTT.

The V call is TRBV6-5, the J call TRBJ2-2; D is uncertain. The CDR3 loop spans 13 amino acids. The V end was cut by 0 bases, the J end by 7 bases, with 6 bases between. The germline V gene has CDR1 MNHEY and CDR2 SVGAGI. CDR3 sequence (DNA): TGTGCCAGCAGTTACTCGAAAGGCGGGGAGCTGTTTTTT. It translates to CASSYSKGGELFF.

This clonotype showed up just once. The rearrangement joins TRBV20-1 to TRBJ2-1, with 10 nucleotides matching TRBD2. Germline assignment: CDR1 DFQATT and CDR2 SNEGSKA (reference sequence). V lost 0 bases to trimming and J lost 6 bases; unmatched junction nucleotides: 5. The CDR3 is 15 residues long. For the CDR3, the DNA is TGCAGTGCTAGAGATCCCCCTAGCGGGAGCAATGAGCAGTTCTTC. It specifies CSARDPPSGSNEQFF.

This clonotype was seen only once. The chain links TRBV5-1 to TRBJ2-7; a weak D match, TRBD2 (6 bases). CDR1 is SGHRS, CDR2 YFSETQ, per germline. The CDR3 is made up of 15 amino acids. V dropped 5 bases and J dropped 2 bases, with 17 bases sitting between them. The CDR3 sequence: CASRFDIAGTYEQYF. The CDR3 bases are TGCGCCAGCAGGTTTGATATCGCGGGGACCTACGAGCAGTACTTC.

The rearrangement joins TRBV7-2 to TRBJ1-1, with 7 positions matching TRBD1. The CDR3 runs to 14 residues. From germline, CDR1 is SGHTA and CDR2 FQGNSA. Trimming cost V 3 bases and J 1 base; bases outside gene matches: 2. This CDR3 is CASSLGQQNTEAFF. CDR3 DNA: TGTGCCAGCAGCTTGGGACAGCAGAACACTGAAGCTTTCTTT.

The chain's CDR3 is CSADTYNEQFF. The CDR3 DNA follows: TGCAGTGCTGATACTTACAATGAGCAGTTCTTC. This chain joins TRBV20-1 and TRBJ2-1; D not certain. The CDR3 has 11 amino acids. The V and J ends lost 5 bases and 4 bases respectively, with 6 bases between them. Germline V gives CDR1 DFQATT, CDR2 SNEGSKA (reference sequence).

The CDR3 nucleotides read TGCAGTGCTGAGGAAGGACAGGGCAATTATCCCGGAAACACCATATATTTT. As protein: CSAEEGQGNYPGNTIYF. The V and J genes are TRBV20-1 and TRBJ1-3; the match to TRBD1 covers 8 bases. The CDR3 is 17 residues long. Germline V gene lookup returns CDR1 DFQATT and CDR2 SNEGSKA (reference sequence). After removal of 5 bases from V and 4 bases from J, the junction contained 16 bases not matched to a gene.

The chain recombines TRBV5-6 with TRBJ1-2; 7 bases are shared with TRBD1. CDR1 and CDR2 from the germline V gene are SGHDT and YYEEEE. Trimming cost V 4 bases and J 4 bases; bases outside gene matches: 13. CDR3 length: 16 residues. This CDR3 is CASSQRTGTSIYGYTF. The CDR3 DNA reads as TGTGCCAGCAGCCAACGGACAGGTACATCGATCTATGGCTACACCTTC.

The chain recombines TRBV15 with TRBJ2-5, with TRBD1 as a possible D gene (6 bases). V shed 1 base and J shed 5 bases, with 17 bases lying between them. Looked up from germline, CDR1 is LNHNV and CDR2 is YYDKDF (reference sequence). This CDR3 has 16 amino acids. In nucleotides, the CDR3 is TGTGCCACCAGCAGAGCCGCCAGGGGTATTATGGAGACCCAGTACTTC. This translates into CATSRAARGIMETQYF.

V usage is TRBV7-9 and J usage is TRBJ2-1; the D call may be TRBD1 or TRBD2 (5 bases each). Germline loops: CDR1 SEHNR, CDR2 FQNEAQ (reference sequence). V was cut by 5 bases and J by 2 bases, with 13 bases left in between. The CDR3 extends over 15 amino acids. The CDR3 loop is CASSLRDRPYNEQFF. The CDR3 DNA reads TGTGCCAGCAGCCTCCGGGACCGACCCTACAATGAGCAGTTCTTC.

The J gene is TRBJ1-1, the V gene TRBV7-9; 7 nucleotides agree with TRBD1. Germline V gene sequence: CDR1 SEHNR, CDR2 FQNEAQ (reference sequence). The CDR3 extends over 17 amino acids. The V gene end was trimmed by 1 base and the J gene end by 1 base; junction bases not matched to a gene: 9. CDR3 amino acids: CASSLEGRQGQNTEAFF. DNA for the CDR3: TGTGCCAGCAGCTTAGAAGGGCGACAGGGACAGAACACTGAAGCTTTCTTT.

The V call is TRBV4-3, the J call TRBJ1-5; 9 bases align to TRBD1. Germline CDR1 is LGHNA and CDR2 is YSLEER. The length of the CDR3 is 17 residues. J gave up 1 base and V 4 bases, and 8 bases lay outside the gene matches. CDR3 in DNA: TGCGCCAGCAGCCCAGGGACAGGGCTTCTGAGCAATCAGCCCCAGCATTTT. Protein sequence: CASSPGTGLLSNQPQHF.

The CDR3 region is CASSYLTETQYF. The CDR3 DNA sequence: TGTGCCAGCAGTTACCTCACGGAGACCCAGTACTTC. The chain combines TRBV6-6 with TRBJ2-5, with no clear D. The CDR3 totals 12 residues. Per germline, CDR1 MNHNY and CDR2 SVGAGI (reference sequence). V was shortened by 2 bases and J by 5 bases, with 6 bases between the two germline ends.

The gene calls are TRBV11-2 and TRBJ2-1; 7 bases are shared with TRBD2. The CDR3 is 15 amino acids. Germline CDR1 and CDR2: SGHAT and FQNNGV. V dropped 2 bases and J dropped 5; count of bases not matched to a gene: 6. DNA for the CDR3: TGTGCCAGCAGCTTAACCAGCGGGGATAACAATGAGCAGTTCTTC. The encoded protein is CASSLTSGDNNEQFF.

The rearrangement uses TRBV20-1 and TRBJ2-3; 12 bases fit TRBD2. CDR3 length equals 16 residues. Per the germline V gene, CDR1 is DFQATT and CDR2 is SNEGSKA (reference sequence). V trimming: 2 bases; J trimming: 2 bases; junction bases outside the gene matches: 5. In DNA, the CDR3 is TGCAGTGCTAGATCAACTAGCGGGGGGCCCACAGATACGCAGTATTTT. Protein: CSARSTSGGPTDTQYF.